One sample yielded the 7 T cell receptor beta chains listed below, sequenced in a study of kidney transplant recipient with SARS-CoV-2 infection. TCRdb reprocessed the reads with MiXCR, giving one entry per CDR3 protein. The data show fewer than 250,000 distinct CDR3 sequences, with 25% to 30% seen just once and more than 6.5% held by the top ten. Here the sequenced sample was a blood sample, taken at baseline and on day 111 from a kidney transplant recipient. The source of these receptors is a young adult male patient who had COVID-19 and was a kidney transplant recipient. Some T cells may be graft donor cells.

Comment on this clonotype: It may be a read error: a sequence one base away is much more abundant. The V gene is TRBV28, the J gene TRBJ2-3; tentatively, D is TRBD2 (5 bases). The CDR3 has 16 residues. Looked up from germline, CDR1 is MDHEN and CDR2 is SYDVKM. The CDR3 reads CVSSFRGVLSTDTQYF. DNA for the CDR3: TGTGTCAGCAGTTTCCGGGGAGTCCTTAGCACAGATACGCAGTATTTT.

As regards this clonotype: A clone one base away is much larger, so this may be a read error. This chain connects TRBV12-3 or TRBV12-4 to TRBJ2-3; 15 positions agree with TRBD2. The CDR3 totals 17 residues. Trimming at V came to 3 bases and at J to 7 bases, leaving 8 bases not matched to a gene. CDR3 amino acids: CASSLNWTSGRANTQYF. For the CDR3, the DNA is TGTGCCAGCAGTTTGAACTGGACTAGCGGGAGGGCTAATACGCAGTATTTT.

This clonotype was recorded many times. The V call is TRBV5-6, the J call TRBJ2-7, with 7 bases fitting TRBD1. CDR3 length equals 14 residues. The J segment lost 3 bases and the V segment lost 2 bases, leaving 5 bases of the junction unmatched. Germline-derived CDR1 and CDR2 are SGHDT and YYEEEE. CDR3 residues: CASSFSWDSYEQYF. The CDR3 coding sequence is TGTGCCAGCAGCTTCTCCTGGGACAGCTACGAGCAGTACTTC.

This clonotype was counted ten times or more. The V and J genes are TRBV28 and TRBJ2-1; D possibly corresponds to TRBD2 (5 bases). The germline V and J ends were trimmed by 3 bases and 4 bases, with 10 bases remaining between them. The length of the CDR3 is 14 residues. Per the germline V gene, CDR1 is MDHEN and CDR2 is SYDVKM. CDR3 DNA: TGTGCCAGCAGTTTGAAGGGAGATTACAATGAGCAGTTCTTC. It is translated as CASSLKGDYNEQFF.

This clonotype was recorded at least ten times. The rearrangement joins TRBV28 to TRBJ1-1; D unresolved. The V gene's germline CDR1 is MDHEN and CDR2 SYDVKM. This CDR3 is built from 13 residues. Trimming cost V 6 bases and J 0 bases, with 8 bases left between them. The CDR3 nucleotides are TGTGCCAGCAGGGAAACCATGAACACTGAAGCTTTCTTT. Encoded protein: CASRETMNTEAFF.

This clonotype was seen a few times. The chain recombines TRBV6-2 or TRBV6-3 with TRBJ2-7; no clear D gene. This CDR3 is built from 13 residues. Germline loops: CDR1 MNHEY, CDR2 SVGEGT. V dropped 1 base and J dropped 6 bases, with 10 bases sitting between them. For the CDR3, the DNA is TGTGCCAGCAGTTACTTATTGAAAGGCGAGCAGTACGTC. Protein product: CASSYLLKGEQYV.

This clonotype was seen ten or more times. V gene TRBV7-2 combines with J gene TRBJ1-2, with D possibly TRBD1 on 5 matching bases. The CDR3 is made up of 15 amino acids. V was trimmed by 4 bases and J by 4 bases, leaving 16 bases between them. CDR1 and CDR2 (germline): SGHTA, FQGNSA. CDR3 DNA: TGTGCCAGCAGCTCCTCCCGGGGCAATCCCTATGGCTACACCTTC. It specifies CASSSSRGNPYGYTF.